The TCR beta chain under discussion was sequenced for a study of CXCR3-negative and CXCR3-positive naive CD8 T cells. About this clonotype itself: What it recognizes is unknown.

A CD45RO-CCR7+CD27+CD95- profile was what naive CD8+ T cells displayed. The study made its TRB cDNA libraries by 5' RACE, adding UMI labels. For each CDR3 protein, TCRdb gives one entry from its re-call of the 5' RACE reads, without DNA. Here the sample table reports fewer than 60,000 distinct CDR3 sequences. Germline-derived CDR1 and CDR2 are MNHEY and SMNVEV (reference sequence). The CDR3 contains 15 residues. Study-level results: Similar TRBV-TRBJ usage characterized naive CXCR3-negative and CXCR3-positive cells; memory cells differed. Memory CD8+ cells showed much lower diversity, while both naive subsets were comparably high.

The gene calls are TRBV27 and TRBJ1-1. This sequence was found in a human donor in good health. Some clones in this sample may be carry-over from other donors' samples. The sequencing input was naive CXCR3- CD8+ T cells from blood. Specified subset: CD45RO-CCR7+CD27+CD95- naive CD8+ T cells lacking CXCR3 (TNR3-). CDR3 amino acids: CASSLSYYGNTEAFF.